These 21 T cell receptor beta chains originate from one sample sequenced in a study of response to subunit inactivated influenza vaccine. TCRdb passed the RT-PCR reads through MiXCR, listing each CDR3 protein once. The sample has 560,000 or so distinct CDR3 sequences; roughly 8.2% are singletons. Sequenced material: PBMCs from blood, taken about 24 months after vaccination. Every receptor here comes from a man between 50 and 75 years old who received an inactivated influenza vaccine.

The chain has TRBV9 and TRBJ2-5; D may be TRBD1 (5 bases). Looked up from germline, CDR1 is SGDLS and CDR2 is YYNGEE. Deletions cut 4 bases from V and 3 bases from J, with 16 bases between. This CDR3 region has 15 residues. CDR3 sequence: CASSPYDGREETQYF. The CDR3 nucleotides read TGTGCCAGCAGCCCATACGACGGCAGGGAAGAGACCCAGTACTTC.

This clonotype was counted only a few times. The chain uses TRBV7-8 and TRBJ2-1; TRBD2 matches 8 bases. The CDR3 length is 16 residues. CDR1 and CDR2 (germline): SGHVS, FQNEAQ. V gave up 4 bases and J gave up 0 bases; unmatched junction bases: 5. The CDR3 DNA sequence: TGTGCCAGCAGCTATATAGCGGGGTCCTCCTACAATGAGCAGTTCTTC. Amino acid sequence: CASSYIAGSSYNEQFF.

V and J are TRBV12-3 or TRBV12-4 and TRBJ2-3; D is ambiguous. V was shortened by 5 bases and J by 2 bases, with 8 bases between the two germline ends. CDR3 length: 13 residues. Written as DNA, the CDR3 is TGTGCCAGCAGTCGACGACCCACAGATACGCAGTATTTT. Translated, it gives CASSRRPTDTQYF.

The rearrangement uses TRBV6-1 and TRBJ2-2; a possible D gene is TRBD1 (6 bases). The CDR3 is made up of 17 amino acids. Per germline, CDR1 MNHNS and CDR2 SASEGT. V gave up 5 bases and J gave up 7 bases, with 23 bases separating them. The CDR3 coding sequence is TGTGCCAGCAGTCAGGGGAGAGGTACACGGGATGGCGGGGAGCTGTTTTTT. This encodes CASSQGRGTRDGGELFF.

The table lists this clonotype with a few counts. This rearrangement joins TRBV28 to TRBJ2-5; 10 nucleotides match TRBD2. Germline-derived CDR1 and CDR2 are MDHEN and SYDVKM. The junction had 3 bases not matched to a gene; V was cut back by 3 bases and J by 5 bases. This CDR3 comprises 14 residues. CDR3 protein: CASSLPSGGETQYF. The CDR3 DNA follows: TGTGCCAGCAGTTTGCCTAGCGGGGGTGAGACCCAGTACTTC. Using reference TRBV28 and TRBJ2-5 for the parts outside the CDR3, the full variable domain is DVKVTQSSRYLVKRTGEKVFLECVQDMDHENMFWYRQDPGLGLRLIYFSYDVKMKEKGDIPEGYSVSREKKERFSLILESASTNQTSMYLCASSLPSGGETQYFGPGTRLLVL.

A few counts support this clonotype. The rearrangement uses TRBV14 and TRBJ2-1; 8 nucleotides align to TRBD1. This CDR3 contains 17 residues. Unmatched junction bases numbered 10, after V lost 2 bases and J lost 4 bases. Germline CDR1 is SGHDN and CDR2 is FVKESK. The CDR3 protein is CASSQSLTGGPYNEQFF. CDR3 in DNA: TGTGCCAGCAGCCAAAGCCTTACAGGGGGGCCGTACAATGAGCAGTTCTTC.

This clonotype was counted a few times. The V call is TRBV5-5, the J call TRBJ1-5, with 7 bases lining up with TRBD1. Germline lookup yields CDR1 SGHKS and CDR2 YYEKEE (reference sequence). Trimming took 5 bases from V and 6 from J; bases not matched to a gene: 11. The CDR3 extends over 15 amino acids. DNA of the CDR3: TGTGCCAGCAGTCGCGCCACAGGGGTGGGTCAGCCCCAGCATTTT. Protein sequence: CASSRATGVGQPQHF.

The table lists this clonotype with many counts. The V and J genes are TRBV7-2 and TRBJ2-1; TRBD2 is a possible D gene (5 bases). This CDR3 comprises 13 residues. Looked up from germline, CDR1 is SGHTA and CDR2 is FQGNSA. V shed 9 bases and J shed 5 bases, with 14 bases lying between them. The CDR3 DNA reads TGTGCCAGTAAACTAGGGCCGAACAATGAGCAGTTCTTC. The encoded protein is CASKLGPNNEQFF. Filled out from reference TRBV7-2 and TRBJ2-1, the complete variable domain reads GAGVSQSPSNKVTEKGKDVELRCDPISGHTALYWYRQSLGQGLEFLIYFQGNSAPDKSGLPSDRFSAERTGGSVSTLTIQRTQQEDSAVYLCASKLGPNNEQFFGPGTRLTVL.

A few counts support this clonotype. The gene calls are TRBV6-5 and TRBJ2-2, with unresolved D. There are 18 residues in the CDR3. Germline V gene sequence: CDR1 MNHEY, CDR2 SVGAGI. V was shortened by 0 bases and J by 1 base, with 15 bases between the two germline ends. The CDR3: CASSYSRVRSWNTGELFF. The CDR3 DNA follows: TGTGCCAGCAGTTACTCGAGAGTGAGGTCGTGGAACACCGGGGAGCTGTTTTTT.

This clonotype was recorded a few times. A single base separates this from a much larger clone, so it may be a read error. V is TRBV12-3 or TRBV12-4 and J is TRBJ2-7; D may be TRBD2 (6 bases). This CDR3 is 14 amino acids long. V lost 2 bases and J 5 bases, leaving 13 bases between the germline ends. The CDR3 nucleotides read TGTGCCAGCAGTTTAAGGGCGGGGTCCAACGAGCAGTACTTC. Translating gives CASSLRAGSNEQYF.

The sample holds many counts of this clonotype. CDR3 in DNA: TGTGCCAGCAGGGGGGGTGACAGGGGGCCGGAAATTGAGCAGTTCTTC. This gives the protein CASRGGDRGPEIEQFF. J is TRBJ2-1 and V is TRBV7-9; 10 nucleotides align to TRBD1. This CDR3 is 16 amino acids long. Germline V gene lookup returns CDR1 SEHNR and CDR2 FQNEAQ (reference sequence). Unmatched junction bases numbered 14, after V lost 6 bases and J lost 9 bases.

Only a few counts were recorded for this clonotype. The chain combines TRBV6-5 with TRBJ2-3; D uncertain. The V end lost 0 bases, the J end lost 4 bases, and 8 bases lay between the germline ends. Germline loops: CDR1 MNHEY, CDR2 SVGAGI. This CDR3 spans 14 amino acids. DNA of the CDR3: TGTGCCAGCAGTTACTCCCGAGACGCAGATACGCAGTATTTT. Residues: CASSYSRDADTQYF.

The gene calls are TRBV6-2 or TRBV6-3 and TRBJ2-1; possible D gene TRBD2, 6 bases. Trimming removed 8 bases at V and 4 bases at J, with 15 bases between. The CDR3 length is 14 residues. The germline gives CDR1 MNHEY, CDR2 SVGEGT. The CDR3 spells CASLGTSPYNEQFF. CDR3 nucleotide sequence: TGTGCCAGCTTGGGGACTTCACCTTACAATGAGCAGTTCTTC.

V usage is TRBV20-1 and J usage is TRBJ2-1; either TRBD1 or TRBD2 may fit D (5 bases each). The CDR3 has 14 amino acids. V shed 4 bases and J shed 2 bases, with 12 bases lying between them. The germline V gene encodes CDR1 DFQATT and CDR2 SNEGSKA (reference sequence). Here the CDR3 reads CSANRDGPYNEQFF. CDR3 in DNA: TGCAGTGCTAACCGGGACGGCCCCTACAATGAGCAGTTCTTC.

The chain joins TRBV20-1 to TRBJ2-5; 11 nucleotides agree with TRBD1. The CDR3 spans 14 residues. The junction had 7 bases not matched to a gene; V was cut back by 5 bases and J by 5 bases. Germline V gives CDR1 DFQATT, CDR2 SNEGSKA (reference sequence). The CDR3 spells CSAGGQGAGETQYF. Written as DNA, the CDR3 is TGCAGTGCTGGCGGACAGGGGGCTGGGGAGACCCAGTACTTC.

This clonotype was counted between two and nine times. The rearrangement uses TRBV11-2 and TRBJ2-7; 13 positions match TRBD2. Germline V gene lookup returns CDR1 SGHAT and CDR2 FQNNGV. The CDR3 totals 15 residues. After removal of 4 bases from V and 1 base from J, the junction contained 1 base not matched to a gene. Here the CDR3 reads CASSWGLAGSYEQYF. In DNA, the CDR3 is TGTGCCAGCAGCTGGGGACTAGCGGGATCCTACGAGCAGTACTTC.

In nucleotides, the CDR3 is TGTGCCAGCAGCGTCAGAGTACAAAGAGAGACCCAGTACTTC. It translates to CASSVRVQRETQYF. The V and J genes are TRBV7-8 and TRBJ2-5; D is uncertain. The CDR3 spans 14 residues. V dropped 5 bases and J dropped 4 bases, with 14 bases sitting between them. Germline lookup yields CDR1 SGHVS and CDR2 FQNEAQ. Filled out from reference TRBV7-8 and TRBJ2-5, the complete variable domain reads GAGVSQSPRYKVAKRGQDVALRCDPISGHVSLFWYQQALGQGPEFLTYFQNEAQLDKSGLPSDRFFAERPEGSVSTLKIQRTQQEDSAVYLCASSVRVQRETQYFGPGTRLLVL.

The rearrangement joins TRBV12-3 or TRBV12-4 to TRBJ1-2; no definite D call. The CDR3 sequence is 13 residues long. Trimming left V 3 bases short and J 7 bases short, with 12 bases between. CDR3 nucleotide sequence: TGTGCCAGCAGTTTGAATCAGGCAGCTGGCTACACCTTC. Translating gives CASSLNQAAGYTF.

Many counts were recorded for this clonotype. The V and J genes are TRBV29-1 and TRBJ2-1, with D unresolved. Trimming removed 3 bases at V and 10 bases at J, with 10 bases between. The CDR3 length is 11 residues. Germline assignment: CDR1 SQVTM and CDR2 ANQGSEA. The CDR3 reads CSVDPTEEQFF. CDR3 in DNA: TGCAGCGTTGACCCTACAGAGGAGCAGTTCTTC.

This clonotype was picked up many times. The chain carries TRBV20-1 and TRBJ2-2; 9 positions match TRBD2. Germline CDR1 DFQATT, CDR2 SNEGSKA (reference sequence). V was pared by 1 base and J by 0 bases, with 6 bases of the junction left unmatched. This CDR3 contains 17 residues. The CDR3, as DNA: TGCAGTGCTAGAGGCCTAGCGGGGAGCGCGAACACCGGGGAGCTGTTTTTT. The encoded protein is CSARGLAGSANTGELFF.

This clonotype appeared once. J is TRBJ2-4 and V is TRBV20-1, with 13 positions matching TRBD2. In germline, CDR1 is DFQATT, CDR2 SNEGSKA (reference sequence). Germline trimming cut 5 bases from V and 0 bases from J; bases unmatched to any gene: 10. This CDR3 region has 18 residues. CDR3 nucleotide sequence: TGCAGTGCTGGGGGGGGGACTAGCGGGACACTAGCCAAAAACATTCAGTACTTC. This gives the protein CSAGGGTSGTLAKNIQYF.